The entry below describes one TCR beta chain. Original analysis: Amplification with reference gene primers provided the estimates of nucleated cell counts. Assay: immunoSEQ multiplex PCR; the TCRdb copy retains only in-frame clones and omits some. V and J calls and clone size are as listed in that table; D and trimming were resolved from the DNA. Among some 190,000 clones listed, about 83% were seen once. These data originate in a study of blood T cell repertoires in COVID-19. Recruits, aged roughly 18 to 95 years, lived in 24 US areas. V lost 3 bases to trimming and J lost 11 bases; unmatched junction nucleotides: 10. The CDR3 covers 14 residues. Germline CDR1 MDHEN, CDR2 SYDVKM.

The TCR comes from a man aged 35-49 years with acute COVID-19. The chain has TRBV28 and TRBJ1-5; TRBD1 aligns across 7 bases. Sequences were obtained from PBMCs or T cells enriched from blood (not recorded which). For the CDR3, the DNA is TGTGCCAGCAGTTTCAGGGGGACGGGTTGGTCCCAGCATTTT. It encodes CASSFRGTGWSQHF.